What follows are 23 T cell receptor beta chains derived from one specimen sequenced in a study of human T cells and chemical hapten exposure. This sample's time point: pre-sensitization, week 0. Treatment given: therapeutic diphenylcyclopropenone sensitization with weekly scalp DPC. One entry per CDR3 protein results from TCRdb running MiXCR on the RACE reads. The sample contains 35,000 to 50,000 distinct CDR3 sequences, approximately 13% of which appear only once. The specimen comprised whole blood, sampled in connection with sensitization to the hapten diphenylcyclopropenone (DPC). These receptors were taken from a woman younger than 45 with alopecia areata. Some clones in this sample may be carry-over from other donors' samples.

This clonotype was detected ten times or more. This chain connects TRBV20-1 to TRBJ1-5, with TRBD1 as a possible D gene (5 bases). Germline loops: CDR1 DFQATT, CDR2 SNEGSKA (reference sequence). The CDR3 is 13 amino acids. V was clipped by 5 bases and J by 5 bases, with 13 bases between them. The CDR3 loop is CSASQDIYQPQHF. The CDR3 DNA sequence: TGCAGTGCTTCCCAGGACATCTATCAGCCCCAGCATTTT.

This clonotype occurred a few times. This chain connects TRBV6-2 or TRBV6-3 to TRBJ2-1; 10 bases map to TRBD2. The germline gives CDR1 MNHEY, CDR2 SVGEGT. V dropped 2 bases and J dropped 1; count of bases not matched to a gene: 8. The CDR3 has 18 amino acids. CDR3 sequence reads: CASSYGLAGARSYNEQFF. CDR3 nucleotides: TGTGCCAGCAGTTACGGGCTAGCGGGAGCCAGGTCCTACAATGAGCAGTTCTTC.

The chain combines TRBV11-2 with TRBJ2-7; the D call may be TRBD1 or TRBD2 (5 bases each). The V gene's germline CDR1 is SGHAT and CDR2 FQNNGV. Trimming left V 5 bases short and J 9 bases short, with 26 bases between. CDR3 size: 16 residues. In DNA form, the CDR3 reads TGTGCCAGCAGCCAAACGGGGACGGTATCTTATGATCGGCAGTACTTC. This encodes CASSQTGTVSYDRQYF.

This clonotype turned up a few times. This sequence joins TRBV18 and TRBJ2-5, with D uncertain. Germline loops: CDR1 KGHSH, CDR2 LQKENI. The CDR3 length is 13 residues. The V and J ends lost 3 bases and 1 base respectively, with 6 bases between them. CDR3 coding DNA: TGTGCCAGCTCACCGAACGGCCAAGAGACCCAGTACTTC. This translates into CASSPNGQETQYF.

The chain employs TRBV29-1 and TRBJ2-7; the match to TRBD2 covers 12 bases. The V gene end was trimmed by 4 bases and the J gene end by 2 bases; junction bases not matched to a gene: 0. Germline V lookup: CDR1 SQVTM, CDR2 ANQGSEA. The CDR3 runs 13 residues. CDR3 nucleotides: TGCAGCGTTGCTAGCGGGAGGGCCTACGAGCAGTACTTC. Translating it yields CSVASGRAYEQYF.

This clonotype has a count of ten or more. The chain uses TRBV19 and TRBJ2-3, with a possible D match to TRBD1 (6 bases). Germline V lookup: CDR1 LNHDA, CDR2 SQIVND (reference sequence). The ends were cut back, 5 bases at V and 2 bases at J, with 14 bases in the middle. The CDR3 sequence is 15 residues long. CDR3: CASSPQTGSTDTQYF. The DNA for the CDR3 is TGTGCCAGTAGTCCGCAGACAGGCTCCACAGATACGCAGTATTTT.

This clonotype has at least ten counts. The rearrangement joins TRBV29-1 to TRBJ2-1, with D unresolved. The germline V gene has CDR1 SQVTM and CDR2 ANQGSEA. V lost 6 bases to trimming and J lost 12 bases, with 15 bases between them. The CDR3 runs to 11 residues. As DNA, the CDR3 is TGCAGCGTCCCGGGCCCAAAGTCGCAGTTCTTC. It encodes CSVPGPKSQFF.

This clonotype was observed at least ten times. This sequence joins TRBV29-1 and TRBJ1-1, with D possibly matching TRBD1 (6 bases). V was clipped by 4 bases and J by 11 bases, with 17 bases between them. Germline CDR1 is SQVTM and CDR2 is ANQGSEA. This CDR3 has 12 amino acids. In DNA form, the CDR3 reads TGCAGCGTTGTAGGGGGACAAGGAACGGCTTTCTTT. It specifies CSVVGGQGTAFF.

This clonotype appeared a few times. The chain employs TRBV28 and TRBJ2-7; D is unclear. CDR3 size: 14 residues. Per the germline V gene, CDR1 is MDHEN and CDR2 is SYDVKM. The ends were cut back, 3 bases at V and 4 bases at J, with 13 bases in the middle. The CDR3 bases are TGTGCCAGCAGTTTCGACGGAGCTGCATACGAGCAGTACTTC. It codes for CASSFDGAAYEQYF.

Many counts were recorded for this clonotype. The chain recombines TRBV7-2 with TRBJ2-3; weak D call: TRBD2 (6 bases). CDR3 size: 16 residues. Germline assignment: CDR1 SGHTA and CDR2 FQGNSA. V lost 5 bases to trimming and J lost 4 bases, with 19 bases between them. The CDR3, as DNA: TGTGCCAGCAGCACGAAGGTGGCTAGCGAGGCAGATACGCAGTATTTT. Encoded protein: CASSTKVASEADTQYF.

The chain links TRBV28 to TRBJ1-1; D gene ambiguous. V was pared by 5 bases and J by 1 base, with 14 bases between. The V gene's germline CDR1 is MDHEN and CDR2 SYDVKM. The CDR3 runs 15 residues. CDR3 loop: CASSQLRGKNTEAFF. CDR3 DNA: TGTGCCAGCAGTCAACTTCGCGGGAAGAACACTGAAGCTTTCTTT.

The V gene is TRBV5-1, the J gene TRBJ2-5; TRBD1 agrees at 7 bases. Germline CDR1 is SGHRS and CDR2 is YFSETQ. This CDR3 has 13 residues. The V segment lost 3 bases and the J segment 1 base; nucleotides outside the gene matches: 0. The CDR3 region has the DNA TGCGCCAGCAGCTGGGACAGCCAAGAGACCCAGTACTTC. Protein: CASSWDSQETQYF.

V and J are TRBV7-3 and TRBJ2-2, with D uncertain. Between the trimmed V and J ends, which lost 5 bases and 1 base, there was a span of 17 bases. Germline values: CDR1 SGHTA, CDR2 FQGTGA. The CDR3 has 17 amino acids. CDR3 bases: TGTGCCAGCAGCCCGGTCGCCGGCGCTGGGAACACCGGGGAGCTGTTTTTT. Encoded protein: CASSPVAGAGNTGELFF. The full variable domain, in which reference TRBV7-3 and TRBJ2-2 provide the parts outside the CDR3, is GAGVSQTPSNKVTEKGKYVELRCDPISGHTALYWYRQSLGQGPEFLIYFQGTGAADDSGLPNDRFFAVRPEGSVSTLKIQRTERGDSAVYLCASSPVAGAGNTGELFFGEGSRLTVL.

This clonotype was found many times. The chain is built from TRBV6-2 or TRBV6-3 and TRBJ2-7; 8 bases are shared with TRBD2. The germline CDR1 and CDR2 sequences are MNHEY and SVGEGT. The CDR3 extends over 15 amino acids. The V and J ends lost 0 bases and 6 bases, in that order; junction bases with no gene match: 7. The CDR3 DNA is TGTGCCAGCAGTTACTCTTCGGGAGGGGTTGCCGAGCAGTACTTC. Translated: CASSYSSGGVAEQYF.

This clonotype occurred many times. The CDR3 DNA reads as TGTGCCAGCAGAATGGGACAGGGACCCTATGGCTACACCTTC. Protein sequence: CASRMGQGPYGYTF. The rearrangement links TRBV12-3 or TRBV12-4 to TRBJ1-2; the match to TRBD1 covers 9 bases. Trimming took 6 bases from V and 4 from J; bases not matched to a gene: 6. The CDR3 contains 14 residues.

This chain's CDR3 is CASSLKFRGEQFF. The DNA of the CDR3 is TGTGCCAGCAGTTTAAAATTCAGGGGTGAGCAGTTCTTC. This sequence joins TRBV28 and TRBJ2-1; D is possibly TRBD1 (6 bases). The germline gives CDR1 MDHEN, CDR2 SYDVKM. The CDR3 has 13 amino acids. The V gene lost 2 bases and the J gene lost 9 bases, with 11 bases spanning the gap.

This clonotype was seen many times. CDR3 region: CASSIGRDQPQHF. CDR3 sequence (DNA): TGTGCCAGTAGTATTGGGAGGGATCAGCCCCAGCATTTT. The chain carries TRBV19 and TRBJ1-5; D not certain. Looked up from germline, CDR1 is LNHDA and CDR2 is SQIVND (reference sequence). The CDR3 totals 13 residues. V was cut by 3 bases and J by 5 bases, with 8 bases left in between.

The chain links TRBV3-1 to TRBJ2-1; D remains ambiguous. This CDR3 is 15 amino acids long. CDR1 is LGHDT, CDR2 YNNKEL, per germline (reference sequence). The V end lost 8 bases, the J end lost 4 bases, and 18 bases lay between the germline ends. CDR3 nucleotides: TGTGCCAGCGCTCAGACCCGTAATAGTTACAATGAGCAGTTCTTC. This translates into CASAQTRNSYNEQFF.

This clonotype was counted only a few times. The CDR3 nucleotides are TGTGCCTGGAGTGTAGCGGGAGGAGAGACCCAGTACTTC. This sequence encodes CAWSVAGGETQYF. This chain uses TRBV30 with TRBJ2-5, with TRBD2 matching 9 bases. CDR3 length: 13 amino acids. With V trimmed by 0 bases and J by 4 bases, 0 bases remained unmatched. Germline CDR1 reads GTSNPN; CDR2 reads SVGIG (reference sequence).

CDR3 sequence (DNA): TGTGCCAGCAGCCAACAGGGACTTAGCTCCTACGAGCAGTACTTC. Residues: CASSQQGLSSYEQYF. The rearrangement joins TRBV14 to TRBJ2-7; possibly TRBD2 for D (6 bases). The CDR3 is made up of 15 amino acids. Trimming shortened V by 2 bases and J by 0 bases, and 11 bases separated the two germline ends. CDR1 is SGHDN, CDR2 FVKESK, per germline.

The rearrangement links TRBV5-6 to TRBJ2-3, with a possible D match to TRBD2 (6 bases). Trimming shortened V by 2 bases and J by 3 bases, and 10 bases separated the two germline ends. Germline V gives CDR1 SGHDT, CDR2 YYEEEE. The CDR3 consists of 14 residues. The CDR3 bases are TGTGCCAGCAGCTTCCGGGAGCGTACAGATACGCAGTATTTT. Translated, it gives CASSFRERTDTQYF.

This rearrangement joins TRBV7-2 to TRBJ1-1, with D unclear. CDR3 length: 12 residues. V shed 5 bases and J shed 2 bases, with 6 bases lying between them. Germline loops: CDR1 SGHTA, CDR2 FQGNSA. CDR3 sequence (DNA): TGTGCCAGCAGCCTCTACAACACTGAAGCTTTCTTT. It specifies CASSLYNTEAFF.

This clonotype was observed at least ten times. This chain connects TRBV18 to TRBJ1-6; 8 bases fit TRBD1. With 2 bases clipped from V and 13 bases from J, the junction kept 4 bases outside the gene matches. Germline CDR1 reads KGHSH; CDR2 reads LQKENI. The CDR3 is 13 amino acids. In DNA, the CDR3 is TGTGCCAGCTCACCAGAGACAGGGGACCCCCTCCACTTT. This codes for CASSPETGDPLHF.